This TCR beta chain appears in the sequencing data of a study of vaccination effects on CD4 cells after COVID-19. Study at large: Samples collected post-vaccine were obtained a median of 72 days after the second dose.

Germline V gene sequence: CDR1 SGHNT, CDR2 YYREEE (reference sequence). V lost 4 bases and J lost 3; bases outside the gene matches: 6. There are 14 residues in the CDR3. General observations from the study: The study found marked clonal contraction of infection- and vaccine-induced clones late after vaccination.

Antigen-specific CD4+ T cells were expanded (with viral peptide pools) by the ViraFEST assay ahead of sequencing. Having been cultured for under twelve days, the cells underwent CD4+ T cell isolation. Of the BNT162b2 and mRNA-1273 vaccines, participants received two doses of one or the other. Absence of prior SARS-CoV-2 infection characterized the vaccine recipients, who showed negative nucleocapsid antibodies. Cultures used under 2.5 million PBMC per well, approximately 10 IU/ml IL-2 and about 10 ug/ml peptides. Regarding this clone: Its matching antigen is unknown.

Sequencing was performed with immunoSEQ multiplex PCR; in TCRdb, only in-frame clones are kept and a portion is missing. The sample lists approximately 31,000 clones, 72% occurring once. The material sequenced was CD4+ T cells from PBMCs cultured with HCoV-229E spike peptides, taken after COVID-19 vaccination. The chain couples TRBV5-4 to TRBJ1-2, with 7 bases aligning to TRBD1. This receptor was identified in a human donor who received a COVID-19 vaccine. The CDR3 region is CASSVNRGDYGYTF. In DNA, the CDR3 is TGTGCCAGCAGCGTAAACAGGGGTGACTATGGCTACACCTTC. Complete variable domain (other parts from reference TRBV5-4 and TRBJ1-2): ETGVTQSPTHLIKTRGQQVTLRCSSQSGHNTVSWYQQALGQGPQFIFQYYREEENGRGNFPPRFSGLQFPNYSSELNVNALELDDSALYLCASSVNRGDYGYTFGSGTRLTVV.